This is a list of T cell receptor beta chains from one sample in a study of T-cell memory formation after mild COVID-19. Via MiXCR, TCRdb re-called the 5' RACE reads, giving one row per CDR3 protein. Of about 200,000 distinct CDR3 sequences in the sample, around 9.1% were seen once. The material sequenced was PBMCs or a T cell subset sorted from them (not recorded which). Every receptor here comes from a man aged 18 to 30 who had mild COVID-19 (a few samples of this study predate the infection). Cell type and time point are not known. Both conserved end residues are part of each CDR3. Fields, in order: V gene, CDR3 protein.

TRBV5-4,CASSPDTGTQYF
TRBV7-9,CASTWGDSNQPQHF
TRBV5-1,CASSLGGFTDTQYF
TRBV9,CASSARSNTEAFF
TRBV20-1,CSASWADRRTGEQFF
TRBV6-5,CASSFLLGGVRGYTF
TRBV12-3/TRBV12-4,CASSLDRVGITEAFF
TRBV7-2,CASSLAMGATNEKLFF
TRBV10-2,CASSDTRGAGYTF
TRBV20-1,CSAVRSETQYF
TRBV6-6,CASRPGTGDSPLHF
TRBV11-3,CASSLGGAGIRNEQFF
TRBV28,CASSPGVGYTF
TRBV2,CASSELIVLGTGELFF
TRBV5-6,CASSFVGPDTQYF
TRBV12-3/TRBV12-4,CASGDRVSEQYF
TRBV7-9,CASTAGRTDTQYF
TRBV28,CASRGGQTSNTGELFF
TRBV4-2,CASSQDRSETQYF
TRBV3-1,CASSARVNTEAFF
TRBV4-2,CASSHSGTTNEKLFF
TRBV6-2/TRBV6-3,CASSWIGDTQYF
TRBV2,CASRGLAGAAVRTGELFF
TRBV4-1,CASSQDGGENTDTQYF
TRBV7-2,CASSLVTGRATEAFF
TRBV5-1,CASSSGATTEAFF
TRBV11-2,CASSTLLAKNIQYF
TRBV5-1,CASSSTFGSTDTQYF
TRBV20-1,CSASRDRGLYGYTF
TRBV5-1,CASSGRMNTEAFF